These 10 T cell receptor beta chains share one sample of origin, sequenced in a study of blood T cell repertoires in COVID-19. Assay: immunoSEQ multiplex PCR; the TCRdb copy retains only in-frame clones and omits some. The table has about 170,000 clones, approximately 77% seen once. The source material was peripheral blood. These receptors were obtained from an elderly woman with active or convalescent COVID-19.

DNA of the CDR3: TGTGCCAGCAGCTCCGGGCAGGGGAGTAGGTATGGCTACACCTTC. Encoded protein: CASSSGQGSRYGYTF. The chain employs TRBV6-5 and TRBJ1-2, with D possibly matching TRBD1 (6 bases). The CDR3 extends over 15 amino acids. The V and J ends lost 6 bases and 5 bases respectively, with 19 bases between them. Germline assignment: CDR1 MNHEY and CDR2 SVGAGI.

The CDR3 DNA follows: TGTGCCAGCAGTCCTGTCTCGCGGGAGGCCTACGAGCAGTACTTC. This gives the protein CASSPVSREAYEQYF. The V call is TRBV6-5, the J call TRBJ2-7; 8 nucleotides agree with TRBD2. In germline, CDR1 is MNHEY, CDR2 SVGAGI. The junction had 8 bases not matched to a gene; V was cut back by 5 bases and J by 2 bases. CDR3 length equals 15 residues.

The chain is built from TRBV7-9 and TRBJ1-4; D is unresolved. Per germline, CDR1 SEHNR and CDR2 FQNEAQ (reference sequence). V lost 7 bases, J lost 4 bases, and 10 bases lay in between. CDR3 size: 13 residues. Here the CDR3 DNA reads TGTGCCAGCACCTTCGGGATTAATGAAAAACTGTTTTTT. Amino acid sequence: CASTFGINEKLFF.

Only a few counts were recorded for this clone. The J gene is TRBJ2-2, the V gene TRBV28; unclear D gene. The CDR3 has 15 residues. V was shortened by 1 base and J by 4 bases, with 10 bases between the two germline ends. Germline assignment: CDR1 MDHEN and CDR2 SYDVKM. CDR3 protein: CASSLLPQTTGELFF. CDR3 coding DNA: TGTGCCAGCAGTTTATTGCCACAAACCACCGGGGAGCTGTTTTTT.

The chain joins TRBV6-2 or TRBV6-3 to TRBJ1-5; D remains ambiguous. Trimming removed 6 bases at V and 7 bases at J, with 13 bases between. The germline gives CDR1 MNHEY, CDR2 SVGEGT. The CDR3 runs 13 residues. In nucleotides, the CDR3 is TGTGCCAGCAGCCCAGGAGTAGGACAGCCCCAGCATTTT. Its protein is CASSPGVGQPQHF.

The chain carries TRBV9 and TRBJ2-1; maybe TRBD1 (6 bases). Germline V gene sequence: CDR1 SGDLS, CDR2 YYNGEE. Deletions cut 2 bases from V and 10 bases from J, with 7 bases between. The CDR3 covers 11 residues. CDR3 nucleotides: TGTGCCAGCAGCGTTGGGACAGAGCAGTTCTTC. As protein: CASSVGTEQFF.

The DNA for the CDR3 is TGTGCCAGCTCACCCGGGTTTGTGACTTACGAGCAGTACTTC. Translation: CASSPGFVTYEQYF. The rearrangement links TRBV18 to TRBJ2-7; D call uncertain. The CDR3 covers 14 residues. The V and J ends lost 3 bases and 4 bases respectively, with 13 bases between them. Germline V gene sequence: CDR1 KGHSH, CDR2 LQKENI.

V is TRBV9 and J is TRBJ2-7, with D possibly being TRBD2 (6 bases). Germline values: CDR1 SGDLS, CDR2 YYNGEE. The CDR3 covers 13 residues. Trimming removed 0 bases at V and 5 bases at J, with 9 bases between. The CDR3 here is CASSVGGTDEQYF. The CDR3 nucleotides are TGTGCCAGCAGCGTAGGCGGGACTGACGAGCAGTACTTC.

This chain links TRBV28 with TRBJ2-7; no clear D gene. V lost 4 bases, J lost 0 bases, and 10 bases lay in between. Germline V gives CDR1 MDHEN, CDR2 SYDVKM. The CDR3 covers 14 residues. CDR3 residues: CASSSPGFSYEQYF. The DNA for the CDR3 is TGTGCCAGCAGTTCCCCGGGTTTCTCCTACGAGCAGTACTTC.

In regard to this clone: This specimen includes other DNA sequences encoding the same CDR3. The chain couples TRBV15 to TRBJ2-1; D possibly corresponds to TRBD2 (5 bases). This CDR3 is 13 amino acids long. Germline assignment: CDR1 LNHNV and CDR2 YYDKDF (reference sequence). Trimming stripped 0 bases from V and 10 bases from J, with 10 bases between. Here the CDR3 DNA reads TGTGCCACCAGCAGAGACCCCAGAGGGGAGCAGTTCTTC. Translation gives CATSRDPRGEQFF.